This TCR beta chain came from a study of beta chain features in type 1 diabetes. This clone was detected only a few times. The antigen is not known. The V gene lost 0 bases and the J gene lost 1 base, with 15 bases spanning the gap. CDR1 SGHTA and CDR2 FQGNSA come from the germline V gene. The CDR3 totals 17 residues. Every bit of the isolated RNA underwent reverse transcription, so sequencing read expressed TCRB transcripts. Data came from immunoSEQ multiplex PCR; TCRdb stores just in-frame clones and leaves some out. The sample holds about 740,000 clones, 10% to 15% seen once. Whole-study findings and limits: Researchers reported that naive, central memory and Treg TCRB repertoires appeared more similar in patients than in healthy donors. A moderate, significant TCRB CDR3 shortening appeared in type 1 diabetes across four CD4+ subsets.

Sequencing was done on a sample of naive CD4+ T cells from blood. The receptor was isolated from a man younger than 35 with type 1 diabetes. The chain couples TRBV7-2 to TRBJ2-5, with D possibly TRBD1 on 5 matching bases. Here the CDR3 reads CASSLAGAAGPQETQYF. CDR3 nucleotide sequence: TGTGCCAGCAGCTTAGCGGGCGCGGCAGGGCCCCAAGAGACCCAGTACTTC.